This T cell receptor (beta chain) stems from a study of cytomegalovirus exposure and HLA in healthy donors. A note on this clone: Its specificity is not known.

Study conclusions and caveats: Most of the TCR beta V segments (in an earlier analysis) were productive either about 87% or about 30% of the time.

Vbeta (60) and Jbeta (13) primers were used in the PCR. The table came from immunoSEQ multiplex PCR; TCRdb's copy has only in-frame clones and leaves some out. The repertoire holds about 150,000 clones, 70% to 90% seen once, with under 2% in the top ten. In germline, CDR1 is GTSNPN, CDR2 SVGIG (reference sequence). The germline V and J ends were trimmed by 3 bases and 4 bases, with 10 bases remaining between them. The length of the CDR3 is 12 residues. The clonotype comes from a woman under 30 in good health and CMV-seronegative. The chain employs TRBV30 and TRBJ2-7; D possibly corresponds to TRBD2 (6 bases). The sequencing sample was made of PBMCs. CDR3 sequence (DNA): TGTGCCTGGAGCGCAGGGAGGTACGAGCAGTACTTC. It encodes CAWSAGRYEQYF.